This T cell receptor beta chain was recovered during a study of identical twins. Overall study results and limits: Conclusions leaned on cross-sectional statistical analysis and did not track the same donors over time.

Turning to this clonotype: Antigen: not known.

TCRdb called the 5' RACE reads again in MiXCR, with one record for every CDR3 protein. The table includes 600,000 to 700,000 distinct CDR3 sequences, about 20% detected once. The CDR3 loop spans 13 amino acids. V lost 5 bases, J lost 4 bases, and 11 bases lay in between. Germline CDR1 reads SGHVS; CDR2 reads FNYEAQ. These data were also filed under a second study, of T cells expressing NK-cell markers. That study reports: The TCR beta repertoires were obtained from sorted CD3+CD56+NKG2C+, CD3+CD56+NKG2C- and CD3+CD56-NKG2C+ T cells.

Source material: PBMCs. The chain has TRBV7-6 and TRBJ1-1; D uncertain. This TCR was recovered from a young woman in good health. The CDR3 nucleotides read TGTGCCAGCAGCCCGGTTACGGGCACTGAAGCTTTCTTT. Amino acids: CASSPVTGTEAFF.